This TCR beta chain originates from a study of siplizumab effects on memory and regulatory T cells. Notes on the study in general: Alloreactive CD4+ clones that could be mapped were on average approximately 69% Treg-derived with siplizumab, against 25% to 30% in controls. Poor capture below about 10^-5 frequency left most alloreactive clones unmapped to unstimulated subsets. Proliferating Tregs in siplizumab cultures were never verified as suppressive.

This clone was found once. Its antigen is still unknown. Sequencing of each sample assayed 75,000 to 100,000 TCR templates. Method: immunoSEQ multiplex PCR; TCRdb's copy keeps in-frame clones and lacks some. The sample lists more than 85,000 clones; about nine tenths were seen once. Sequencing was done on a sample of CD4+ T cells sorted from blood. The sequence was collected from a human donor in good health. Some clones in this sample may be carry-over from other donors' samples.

CDR3 sequence: CAIRSSGGREQYF. CDR3 nucleotide sequence: TGTGCCATCAGGTCTAGCGGGGGACGCGAGCAGTACTTC. The V call is TRBV10-3, the J call TRBJ2-7; 10 nucleotides line up with TRBD2. This CDR3 comprises 13 residues. Germline V gene sequence: CDR1 ENHRY, CDR2 SYGVKD. The ends lost 6 bases at V and 6 bases at J; junction bases unmatched: 5.